This T cell receptor (beta chain) originates from a study of blood T cell repertoires in COVID-19. Study overall: PBMCs, B-cell-depleted T cells, or T cells were the source of the cDNA or gDNA that made up the material.

The CDR3 contains 13 residues. The V gene lost 5 bases and the J gene lost 11 bases, with 16 bases spanning the gap. Donors in Cohort 3 counted as recovered after two negative PCRs, clearance, or symptom resolution. The repertoire was sequenced with immunoSEQ multiplex PCR; TCRdb's copy has only in-frame clones and lacks some. The table has about 170,000 clones, about 91% seen once. This receptor was taken from a woman aged 18-35 years who had recovered from COVID-19. Input material: PBMCs or T cells enriched from blood (not recorded which). The chain joins TRBV12-3 or TRBV12-4 to TRBJ1-5; D ambiguous. CDR3 bases: TGTGCCAGCAGTCCCTCCGCCGCATCAGCCCAGCATTTT. Its translation is CASSPSAASAQHF.